This T cell receptor (beta chain) derives from a study of early stage breast cancer tumors. Germline trimming cut 11 bases from V and 3 bases from J; bases unmatched to any gene: 13. Germline V gives CDR1 MNHEY, CDR2 SVGAGI. This CDR3 comprises 15 residues. Sequenced by immunoSEQ multiplex PCR; TCRdb stores in-frame clones only, minus some. The sample carries 30,000 to 35,000 clones, 70% to 75% recorded once. The sequence was collected from a person in their forties with breast cancer. The chain joins TRBV6-5 to TRBJ2-1; 7 bases agree with TRBD2. Source material: blood. CDR3 loop: CARAPWRENYNEQFF. For the CDR3, the DNA is TGTGCCCGCGCCCCCTGGCGGGAGAACTACAATGAGCAGTTCTTC.